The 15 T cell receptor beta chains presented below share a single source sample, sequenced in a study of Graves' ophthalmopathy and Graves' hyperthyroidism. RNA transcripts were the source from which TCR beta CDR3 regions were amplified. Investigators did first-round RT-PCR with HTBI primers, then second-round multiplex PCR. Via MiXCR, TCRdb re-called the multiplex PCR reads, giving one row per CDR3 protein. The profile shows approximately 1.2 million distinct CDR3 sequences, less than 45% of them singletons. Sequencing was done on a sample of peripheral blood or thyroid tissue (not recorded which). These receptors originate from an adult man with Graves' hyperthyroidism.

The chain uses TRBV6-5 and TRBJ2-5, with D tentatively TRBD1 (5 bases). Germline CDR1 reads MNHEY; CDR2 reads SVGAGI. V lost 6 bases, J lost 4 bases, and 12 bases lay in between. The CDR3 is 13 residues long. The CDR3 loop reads CASSRAQVETQYF. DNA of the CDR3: TGTGCCAGCAGCAGGGCACAGGTAGAGACCCAGTACTTC.

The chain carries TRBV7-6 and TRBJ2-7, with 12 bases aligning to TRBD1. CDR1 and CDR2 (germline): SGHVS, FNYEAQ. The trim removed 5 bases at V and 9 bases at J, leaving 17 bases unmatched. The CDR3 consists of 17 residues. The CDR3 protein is CASSPGTGGPKMRGQYF. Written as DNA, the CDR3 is TGTGCCAGCAGCCCCGGGACAGGGGGCCCCAAGATGAGGGGGCAGTACTTC.

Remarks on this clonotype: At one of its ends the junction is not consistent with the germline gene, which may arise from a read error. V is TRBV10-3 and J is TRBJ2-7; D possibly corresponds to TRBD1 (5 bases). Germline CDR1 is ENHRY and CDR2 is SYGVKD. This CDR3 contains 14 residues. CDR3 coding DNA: TGTGCCAGCAGTTACCAAGGACAAACCTACGAGCAGTACTTC. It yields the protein CASSYQGQTYEQYF.

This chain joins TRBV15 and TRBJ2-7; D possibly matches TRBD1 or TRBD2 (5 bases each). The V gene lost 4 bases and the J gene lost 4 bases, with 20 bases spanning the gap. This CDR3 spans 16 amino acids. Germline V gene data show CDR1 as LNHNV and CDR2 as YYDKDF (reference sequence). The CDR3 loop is CATSTTGAGSPYEQYF. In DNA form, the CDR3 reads TGTGCCACCAGCACAACCGGGGCAGGGTCGCCTTACGAGCAGTACTTC.

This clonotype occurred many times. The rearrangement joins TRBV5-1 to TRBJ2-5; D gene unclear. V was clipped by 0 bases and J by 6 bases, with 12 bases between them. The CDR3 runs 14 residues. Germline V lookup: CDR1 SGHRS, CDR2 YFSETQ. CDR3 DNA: TGCGCCAGCAGCTTGGCTCTCGAGCCAAAGACCCAGTACTTC. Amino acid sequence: CASSLALEPKTQYF. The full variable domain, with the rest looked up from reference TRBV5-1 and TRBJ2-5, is KAGVTQTPRYLIKTRGQQVTLSCSPISGHRSVSWYQQTPGQGLQFLFEYFSETQRNKGNFPGRFSGRQFSNSRSEMNVSTLELGDSALYLCASSLALEPKTQYFGPGTRLLVL.

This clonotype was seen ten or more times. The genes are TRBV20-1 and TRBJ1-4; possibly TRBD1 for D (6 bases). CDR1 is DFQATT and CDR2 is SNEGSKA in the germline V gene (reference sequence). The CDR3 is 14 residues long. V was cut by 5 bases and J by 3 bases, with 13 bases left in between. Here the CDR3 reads CSARTDAPNEKLFF. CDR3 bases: TGCAGTGCTCGGACAGACGCCCCTAATGAAAAACTGTTTTTT.

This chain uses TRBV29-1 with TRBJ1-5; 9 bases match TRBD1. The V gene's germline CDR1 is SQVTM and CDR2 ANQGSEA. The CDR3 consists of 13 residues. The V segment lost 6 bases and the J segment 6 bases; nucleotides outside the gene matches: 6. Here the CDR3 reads CSVGQGLGQPQHF. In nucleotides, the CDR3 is TGCAGCGTGGGACAGGGTCTCGGTCAGCCCCAGCATTTT.

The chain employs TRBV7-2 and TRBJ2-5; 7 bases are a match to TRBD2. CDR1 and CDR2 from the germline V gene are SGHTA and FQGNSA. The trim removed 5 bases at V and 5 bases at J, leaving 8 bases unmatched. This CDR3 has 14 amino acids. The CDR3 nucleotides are TGTGCCAGCAGCACCGGGGGGACTCTGGAGACCCAGTACTTC. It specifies CASSTGGTLETQYF.

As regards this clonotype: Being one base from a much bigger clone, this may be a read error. In nucleotides, the CDR3 is TGCAGTGCTAGACCCTTAGCGGGAATGCAAGAGACCCAGTACTTC. Protein product: CSARPLAGMQETQYF. The rearrangement links TRBV20-1 to TRBJ2-5; 8 bases line up with TRBD2. Germline-derived CDR1 and CDR2 are DFQATT and SNEGSKA (reference sequence). CDR3 length: 15 residues. The V gene end was trimmed by 2 bases and the J gene end by 2 bases; junction bases not matched to a gene: 7.

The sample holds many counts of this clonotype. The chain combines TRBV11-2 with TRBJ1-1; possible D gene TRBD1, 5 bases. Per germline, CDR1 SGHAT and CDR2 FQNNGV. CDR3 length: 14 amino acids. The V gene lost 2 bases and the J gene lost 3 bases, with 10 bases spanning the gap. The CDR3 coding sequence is TGTGCCAGCAGCTTACCTAGACAGCACACTGAAGCTTTCTTT. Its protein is CASSLPRQHTEAFF.

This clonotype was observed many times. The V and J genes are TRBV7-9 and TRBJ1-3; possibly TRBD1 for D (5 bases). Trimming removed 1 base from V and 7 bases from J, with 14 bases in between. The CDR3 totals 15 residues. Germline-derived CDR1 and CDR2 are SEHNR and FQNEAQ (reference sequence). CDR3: CASSLDAGFLNTIYF. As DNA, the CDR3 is TGTGCCAGCAGCTTAGACGCAGGGTTTCTGAACACCATATATTTT.

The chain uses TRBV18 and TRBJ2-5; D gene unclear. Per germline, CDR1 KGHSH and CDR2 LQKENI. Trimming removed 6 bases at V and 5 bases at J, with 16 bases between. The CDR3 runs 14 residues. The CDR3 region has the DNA TGTGCCAGCTCCCCCCCCGATCCGGTGGAGACCCAGTACTTC. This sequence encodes CASSPPDPVETQYF.

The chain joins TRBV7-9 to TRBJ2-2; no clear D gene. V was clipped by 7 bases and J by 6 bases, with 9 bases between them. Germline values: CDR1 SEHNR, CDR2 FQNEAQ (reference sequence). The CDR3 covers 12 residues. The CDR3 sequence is CASKLSAGELFF. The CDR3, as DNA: TGTGCCAGCAAGCTTAGTGCCGGGGAGCTGTTTTTT.

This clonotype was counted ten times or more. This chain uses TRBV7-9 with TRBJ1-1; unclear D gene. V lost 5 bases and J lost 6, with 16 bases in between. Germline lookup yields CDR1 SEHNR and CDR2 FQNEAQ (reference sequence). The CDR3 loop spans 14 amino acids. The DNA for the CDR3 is TGTGCCAGCAGCCCTGACCTCCTTGGCCCTGAAGCTTTCTTT. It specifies CASSPDLLGPEAFF.

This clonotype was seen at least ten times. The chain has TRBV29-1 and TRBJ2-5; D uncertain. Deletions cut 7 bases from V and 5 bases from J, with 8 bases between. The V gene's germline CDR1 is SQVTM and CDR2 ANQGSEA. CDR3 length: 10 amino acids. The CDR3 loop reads CSAGIETQYF. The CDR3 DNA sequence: TGCAGCGCCGGAATCGAGACCCAGTACTTC.